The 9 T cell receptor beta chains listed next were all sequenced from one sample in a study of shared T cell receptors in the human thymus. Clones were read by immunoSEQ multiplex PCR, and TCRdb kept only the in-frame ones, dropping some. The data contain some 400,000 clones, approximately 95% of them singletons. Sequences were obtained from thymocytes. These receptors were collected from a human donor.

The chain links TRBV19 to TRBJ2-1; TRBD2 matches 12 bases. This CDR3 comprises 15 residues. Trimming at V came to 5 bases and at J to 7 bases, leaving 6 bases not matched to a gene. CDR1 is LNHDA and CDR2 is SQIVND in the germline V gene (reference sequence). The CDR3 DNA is TGTGCCAGTAGTTCGACTAGCGGGAGTCTGAATGAGCAGTTCTTC. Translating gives CASSSTSGSLNEQFF.

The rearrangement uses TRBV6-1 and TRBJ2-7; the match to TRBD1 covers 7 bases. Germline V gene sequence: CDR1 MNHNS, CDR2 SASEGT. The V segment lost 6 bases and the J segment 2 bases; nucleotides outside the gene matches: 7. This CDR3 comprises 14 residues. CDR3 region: CASSLPQGPYEQYF. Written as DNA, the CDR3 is TGTGCCAGCAGCCTACCACAGGGGCCCTACGAGCAGTACTTC.

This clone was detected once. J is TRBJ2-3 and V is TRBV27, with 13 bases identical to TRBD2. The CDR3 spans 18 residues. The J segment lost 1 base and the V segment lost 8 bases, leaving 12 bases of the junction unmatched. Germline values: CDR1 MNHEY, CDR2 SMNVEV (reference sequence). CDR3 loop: CASGLRTSGSWGTDTQYF. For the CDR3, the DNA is TGTGCCAGCGGACTGCGGACTAGCGGGAGTTGGGGCACAGATACGCAGTATTTT.

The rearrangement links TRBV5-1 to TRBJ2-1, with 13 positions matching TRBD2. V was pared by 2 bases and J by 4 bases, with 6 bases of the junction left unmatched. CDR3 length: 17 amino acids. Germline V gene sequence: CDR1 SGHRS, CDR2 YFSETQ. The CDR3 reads CASSLRTSGRLYNEQFF. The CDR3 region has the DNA TGCGCCAGCAGCTTAAGGACTAGCGGGAGATTATACAATGAGCAGTTCTTC. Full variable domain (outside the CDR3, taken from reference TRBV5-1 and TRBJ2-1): KAGVTQTPRYLIKTRGQQVTLSCSPISGHRSVSWYQQTPGQGLQFLFEYFSETQRNKGNFPGRFSGRQFSNSRSEMNVSTLELGDSALYLCASSLRTSGRLYNEQFFGPGTRLTVL.

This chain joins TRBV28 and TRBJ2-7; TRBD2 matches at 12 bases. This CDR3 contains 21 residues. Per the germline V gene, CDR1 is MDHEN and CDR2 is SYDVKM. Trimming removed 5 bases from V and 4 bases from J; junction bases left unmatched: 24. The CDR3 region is CASSPLSPGLAGSPPGYEQYF. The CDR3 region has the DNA TGTGCCAGCAGTCCCTTAAGCCCCGGACTAGCGGGATCTCCCCCTGGGTACGAGCAGTACTTC.

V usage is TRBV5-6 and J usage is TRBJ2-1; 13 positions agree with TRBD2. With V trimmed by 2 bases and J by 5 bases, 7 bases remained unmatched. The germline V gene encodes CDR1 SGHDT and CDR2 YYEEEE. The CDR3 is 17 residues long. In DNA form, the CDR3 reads TGTGCCAGCAGCTTACCCGGGACTAGCGGGATCCACAATGAGCAGTTCTTC. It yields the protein CASSLPGTSGIHNEQFF.

CDR3 loop: CASSPSRLAVTSSYNEQFF. As DNA, the CDR3 is TGTGCCAGCAGCCCCTCCCGACTAGCGGTTACAAGCTCCTACAATGAGCAGTTCTTC. The chain recombines TRBV11-1 with TRBJ2-1; 9 nucleotides align to TRBD2. Germline values: CDR1 SGHAT, CDR2 FQDESV (reference sequence). V shed 5 bases and J 0 bases; nucleotides not matched to a gene: 14. This CDR3 region has 19 residues.

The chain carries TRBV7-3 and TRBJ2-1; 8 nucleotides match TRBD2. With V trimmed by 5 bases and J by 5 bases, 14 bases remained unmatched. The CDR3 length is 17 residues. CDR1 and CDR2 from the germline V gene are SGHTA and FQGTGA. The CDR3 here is CASSPQDNSGTDNEQFF. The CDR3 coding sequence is TGTGCCAGCAGCCCCCAGGATAATAGCGGGACCGACAATGAGCAGTTCTTC.

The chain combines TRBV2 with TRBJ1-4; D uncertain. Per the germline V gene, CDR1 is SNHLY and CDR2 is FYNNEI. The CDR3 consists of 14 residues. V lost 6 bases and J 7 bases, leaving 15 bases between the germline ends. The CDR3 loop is CASRAPGWLEKLFF. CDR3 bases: TGTGCCAGCAGGGCCCCCGGGTGGCTTGAAAAACTGTTTTTT.